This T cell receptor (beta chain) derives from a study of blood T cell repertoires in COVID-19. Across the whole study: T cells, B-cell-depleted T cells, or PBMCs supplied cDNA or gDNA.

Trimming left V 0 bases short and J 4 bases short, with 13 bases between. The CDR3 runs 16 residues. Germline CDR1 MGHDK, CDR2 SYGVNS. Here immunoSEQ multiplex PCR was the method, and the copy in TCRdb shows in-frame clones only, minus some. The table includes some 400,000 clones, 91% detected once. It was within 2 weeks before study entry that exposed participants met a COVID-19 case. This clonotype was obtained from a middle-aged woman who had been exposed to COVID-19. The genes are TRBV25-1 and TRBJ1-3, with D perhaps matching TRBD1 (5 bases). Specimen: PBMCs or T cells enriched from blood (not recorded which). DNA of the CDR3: TGTGCCAGCAGTGAATATAGGAAGGGGCTCGGAAACACCATATATTTT. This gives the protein CASSEYRKGLGNTIYF.